These T cell receptor beta chains were read from a single sample in a study of vaccination and CD4 T cells after COVID-19. These TCRs are of unknown antigen specificity. TCRdb reprocessed the PCR reads with MiXCR, giving one entry per CDR3 protein. Of fewer than 15,000 distinct CDR3 sequences in the sample, 53% were seen once. Sequenced here: CD4+ T cells from blood, cultured in vitro, sampled before SARS-CoV-2 vaccination. These receptors were obtained from a human donor who had recovered from COVID-19. Each CDR3 is given with its conserved first and last residue. Each record gives: D gene, J gene, V gene, clone size, CDR3 protein, CDR3 DNA. D genes are given only for firm matches. Clone size, where shown, is once, few, many, or a class for clones that have expanded.

d_gene: NA
j_gene: TRBJ1-1
v_gene: TRBV28
abundance: once
CDR3aa: CASGRPGRTEAFF
CDR3nt: TGTGCCAGCGGACGGCCTGGACGGACTGAAGCTTTCTTT

d_gene: NA
j_gene: TRBJ2-7
v_gene: TRBV19
abundance: few
CDR3aa: CASSISGPSYEQYF
CDR3nt: TGTGCCAGTAGTATATCCGGGCCCAGCTACGAGCAGTACTTC

d_gene: NA
j_gene: TRBJ2-7
v_gene: TRBV6-1
abundance: few
CDR3aa: CASSDSGGGRTYEQYF
CDR3nt: TGTGCCAGCAGTGATTCGGGTGGAGGGAGAACCTACGAGCAGTACTTC

d_gene: NA
j_gene: TRBJ2-1
v_gene: TRBV20-1
abundance: NA
CDR3aa: CSAIDYNEQFF
CDR3nt: TGCAGTGCTATAGACTACAATGAGCAGTTCTTC

d_gene: TRBD1
j_gene: TRBJ1-2
v_gene: TRBV20-1
abundance: NA
CDR3aa: CSAGSGTANYGYTF
CDR3nt: TGCAGTGCTGGTTCCGGGACAGCAAACTATGGCTACACCTTC

d_gene: NA
j_gene: TRBJ1-2
v_gene: TRBV5-4
abundance: few
CDR3aa: CASGLAGPDYGYTF
CDR3nt: TGTGCCAGCGGCCTCGCGGGCCCTGACTATGGCTACACCTTC

d_gene: NA
j_gene: TRBJ2-3
v_gene: TRBV7-9
abundance: few
CDR3aa: CASSLEGGRTDTQYF
CDR3nt: TGTGCCAGCAGCTTAGAGGGGGGGCGCACAGATACGCAGTATTTT

d_gene: NA
j_gene: TRBJ1-5
v_gene: TRBV15
abundance: NA
CDR3aa: CATSAHAGGSNQPQHF
CDR3nt: TGTGCCACCAGCGCCCACGCCGGGGGTAGCAATCAGCCCCAGCATTTT

d_gene: NA
j_gene: TRBJ1-2
v_gene: TRBV20-1
abundance: few
CDR3aa: CSARLLQPEANYGYTF
CDR3nt: TGCAGTGCTAGATTGTTACAGCCCGAAGCTAACTATGGCTACACCTTC

d_gene: NA
j_gene: TRBJ1-2
v_gene: TRBV28
abundance: NA
CDR3aa: CASSGPGSGGYTF
CDR3nt: TGTGCCAGCAGTGGCCCCGGGTCCGGTGGCTACACCTTC

d_gene: NA
j_gene: TRBJ1-2
v_gene: TRBV19
abundance: NA
CDR3aa: CASSILGRNNYGYTF
CDR3nt: TGTGCCAGTAGTATTTTAGGCAGGAATAACTATGGCTACACCTTC

d_gene: TRBD2
j_gene: TRBJ2-3
v_gene: TRBV7-9
abundance: few
CDR3aa: CASSLGLAADTQYF
CDR3nt: TGTGCCAGCAGCTTAGGGCTAGCGGCAGATACGCAGTATTTT

d_gene: NA
j_gene: TRBJ2-3
v_gene: TRBV7-2
abundance: NA
CDR3aa: CASSLGGTTSTDTQYF
CDR3nt: TGTGCCAGCAGCTTAGGAGGGACAACGAGCACAGATACGCAGTATTTT

d_gene: TRBD2
j_gene: TRBJ2-7
v_gene: TRBV5-4
abundance: NA
CDR3aa: CASSSPTSGRAYEQYF
CDR3nt: TGTGCCAGCAGCTCCCCGACTAGCGGGAGGGCCTACGAGCAGTACTTC

d_gene: NA
j_gene: TRBJ2-1
v_gene: TRBV27
abundance: few
CDR3aa: CASSLTQGLGNEQFF
CDR3nt: TGTGCCAGCAGTTTAACTCAGGGTCTGGGCAATGAGCAGTTCTTC

d_gene: NA
j_gene: TRBJ1-2
v_gene: TRBV14
abundance: NA
CDR3aa: CASSLRTAGSGGYTF
CDR3nt: TGTGCCAGCAGCCTGCGGACGGCCGGTTCGGGTGGCTACACCTTC

d_gene: NA
j_gene: TRBJ2-7
v_gene: TRBV20-1
abundance: NA
CDR3aa: CSASDTTYEQYF
CDR3nt: TGCAGTGCTAGTGATACCACCTACGAGCAGTACTTC

d_gene: TRBD2
j_gene: TRBJ2-3
v_gene: TRBV6-5
abundance: NA
CDR3aa: CASSYGLRGGGIGTQYF
CDR3nt: TGTGCCAGCAGTTACGGCCTGCGGGGCGGGGGGATAGGTACGCAGTATTTT

d_gene: NA
j_gene: TRBJ2-5
v_gene: TRBV2
abundance: NA
CDR3aa: CASSVMSGVYF
CDR3nt: TGTGCCAGCAGTGTTATGTCAGGGGTGTACTTC

d_gene: TRBD1
j_gene: TRBJ1-6
v_gene: TRBV18
abundance: NA
CDR3aa: CASSRDRGDNSPLHF
CDR3nt: TGTGCCAGCTCACGTGACAGGGGGGATAATTCACCCCTCCACTTT

d_gene: NA
j_gene: TRBJ2-1
v_gene: TRBV20-1
abundance: NA
CDR3aa: CSASRRDIYNEQFF
CDR3nt: TGCAGTGCTAGTAGGCGGGATATCTACAATGAGCAGTTCTTC

d_gene: NA
j_gene: TRBJ1-1
v_gene: TRBV11-2
abundance: NA
CDR3aa: CASSLAFGGVGGGTEAFF
CDR3nt: TGTGCCAGCAGCTTAGCGTTCGGGGGCGTTGGGGGTGGCACTGAAGCTTTCTTT

d_gene: NA
j_gene: TRBJ2-7
v_gene: TRBV11-2
abundance: NA
CDR3aa: CASSLHSRGGYEQYF
CDR3nt: TGTGCCAGCAGCTTACACTCCCGAGGAGGCTACGAGCAGTACTTC

d_gene: TRBD1
j_gene: TRBJ1-5
v_gene: TRBV27
abundance: few
CDR3aa: CASSLSGQINQPQHF
CDR3nt: TGTGCCAGCAGTTTATCGGGACAGATCAATCAGCCCCAGCATTTT

d_gene: TRBD2
j_gene: TRBJ2-7
v_gene: TRBV7-7
abundance: NA
CDR3aa: CASSPVASGPSEQYF
CDR3nt: TGTGCCAGCAGCCCGGTCGCTAGCGGCCCCAGCGAGCAGTACTTC

d_gene: NA
j_gene: TRBJ1-2
v_gene: TRBV18
abundance: once
CDR3aa: CASSPTGNFNYGYTF
CDR3nt: TGTGCCAGCTCACCTACAGGGAACTTTAACTATGGCTACACCTTC

d_gene: TRBD1
j_gene: TRBJ2-2
v_gene: TRBV11-2
abundance: NA
CDR3aa: CAGKGGRGLDTGELFF
CDR3nt: TGTGCCGGAAAAGGTGGCAGGGGGCTAGACACCGGGGAGCTGTTTTTT

d_gene: NA
j_gene: TRBJ2-5
v_gene: TRBV4-1
abundance: NA
CDR3aa: CASSQDLQGETQYF
CDR3nt: TGCGCCAGCAGCCAAGATCTGCAGGGAGAGACCCAGTACTTC

d_gene: NA
j_gene: TRBJ2-7
v_gene: TRBV28
abundance: NA
CDR3aa: CASSLAGAVGQLYEQYF
CDR3nt: TGTGCCAGCAGTTTAGCAGGGGCGGTAGGACAGCTCTACGAGCAGTACTTC

d_gene: NA
j_gene: TRBJ1-2
v_gene: TRBV11-3
abundance: NA
CDR3aa: CASSPTATNYGYTF
CDR3nt: TGTGCCAGCAGCCCTACCGCCACTAACTATGGCTACACCTTC

d_gene: NA
j_gene: TRBJ1-5
v_gene: TRBV12-3/TRBV12-4
abundance: once
CDR3aa: CASSLNARVQPQHF
CDR3nt: TGTGCCAGCAGTTTAAATGCCAGGGTACAGCCCCAGCATTTT

d_gene: NA
j_gene: TRBJ2-5
v_gene: TRBV6-1
abundance: few
CDR3aa: CASSERRLRTQYF
CDR3nt: TGTGCCAGCAGCGAGAGGCGGTTAAGGACCCAGTACTTC

d_gene: NA
j_gene: TRBJ1-1
v_gene: TRBV6-2/TRBV6-3
abundance: few
CDR3aa: CASSSREAIHTEAFF
CDR3nt: TGTGCCAGCAGTTCCCGGGAAGCAATCCACACTGAAGCTTTCTTT

d_gene: NA
j_gene: TRBJ1-6
v_gene: TRBV2
abundance: few
CDR3aa: CASSEPQGYNSPLHF
CDR3nt: TGTGCCAGCAGTGAACCACAGGGCTATAATTCACCCCTCCACTTT

d_gene: TRBD1
j_gene: TRBJ1-1
v_gene: TRBV12-3/TRBV12-4
abundance: few
CDR3aa: CASSLRQGWGGTEAFF
CDR3nt: TGTGCCAGCAGTTTAAGACAGGGATGGGGGGGCACTGAAGCTTTCTTT